This T cell receptor (beta chain) was identified during a study of T cells expressing NK-cell markers. Study-wide background: Seven HCMV-seropositive donors and one seronegative donor made up the eight sequenced donors.

Study-wide results and limits: The same clonotypes also predominated in the CD3+CD56-NKG2C+ fraction of four donors. It remained uncertain whether the expanded NKG2C+ T cell clones were specific for HCMV antigens.

CDR3 length: 19 amino acids. Germline CDR1 reads LGHNA; CDR2 reads YNFKEQ. Concerning this clonotype itself: Its antigen is not identified.

What made the TCR beta cDNA was 5'RACE template switching with UMIs. TCRdb processed the 5' RACE reads again and assigns one entry to each CDR3 protein, with no DNA. Its table lists some 410,000 distinct CDR3 sequences. The sequenced sample was blood T cells: a sorted CD56 or NKG2C T cell subset, CD4+ or CD8+ T cells, or bulk PBMC T cells (not recorded which). V usage is TRBV4-2 and J usage is TRBJ2-4; no DNA is available, so the TRBD1 call from TCRdb remains unchecked. The sequence came from a woman aged 18 to 69 in good health. CDR3 protein: CASSLLTGVRASAKNIQYF.